Listed here are 15 T cell receptor beta chains from one sample, sequenced in a study of blood T cell repertoires in COVID-19. Profiled with immunoSEQ multiplex PCR; TCRdb holds only in-frame clones, not every one. The data hold hundreds of thousands of clones, with less than 85% observed a single time. The sample consisted of peripheral blood. The receptors here all came from a woman older than 75 with active or convalescent COVID-19.

V and J are TRBV3-1 (or the pseudogene TRBV3-2) and TRBJ1-2, with TRBD1 as a possible D gene (6 bases). The V gene's germline CDR1 is LGHDT and CDR2 YNNKEL (reference sequence). Trimming removed 3 bases from V and 8 bases from J, with 19 bases in between. The CDR3 has 15 residues. CDR3 bases: TGTGCCAGCAGCCATGGGGGAACAGGGTCGTCCGGCTACACCTTC. Its translation is CASSHGGTGSSGYTF.

The V gene is TRBV1, the J gene TRBJ2-7; the table's D call of TRBD2 was not tested on the DNA. TRBV1 is assigned pseudogene status. The CDR3 sequence is 19 residues long. CDR3 sequence (DNA): TGCACCAGCAGCTTCCCCGGGACTAGCGGGGGATCCGACTCCTACGAGCAGTACTTC. Its translation is CTSSFPGTSGGSDSYEQYF.

Here the CDR3 reads CAISEKGPGVGNEQFF. The CDR3 nucleotides read TGTGCCATCAGTGAAAAGGGCCCGGGAGTGGGCAATGAGCAGTTCTTC. This chain uses TRBV10-3 with TRBJ2-1; a possible D gene is TRBD2 (6 bases). The germline CDR1 and CDR2 sequences are ENHRY and SYGVKD. The germline V and J ends were trimmed by 3 bases and 6 bases, with 18 bases remaining between them. This CDR3 has 16 amino acids.

This clone was picked up one time. CDR3 coding DNA: TGTGCCAGCAGCGTCCGGGGTGGACGCGAGCAGTACTTC. This encodes CASSVRGGREQYF. The chain has TRBV6-5 and TRBJ2-7; a possible D gene is TRBD2 (5 bases). Per germline, CDR1 MNHEY and CDR2 SVGAGI. V gave up 6 bases and J gave up 6 bases, with 15 bases separating them. CDR3 length: 13 residues.

This clone was seen more than once but under ten times. This chain links TRBV12-3 or TRBV12-4 with TRBJ1-2; tentatively, D is TRBD1 (5 bases). With 7 bases removed from V and 3 bases from J, the gap between germline ends came to 9 bases. This CDR3 spans 12 amino acids. The CDR3 here is CASKLTDYGYTF. The CDR3 DNA is TGTGCCAGCAAGTTGACAGACTATGGCTACACCTTC.

The J gene is TRBJ2-1, the V gene TRBV19; D may be TRBD1 (5 bases). CDR1 is LNHDA and CDR2 is SQIVND in the germline V gene (reference sequence). The V end was cut by 7 bases, the J end by 4 bases, with 14 bases between. CDR3 size: 14 residues. For the CDR3, the DNA is TGTGCCAGTAAGTCGGCCAGGGCGTACAATGAGCAGTTCTTC. This gives the protein CASKSARAYNEQFF.

There are a few counts of this clone. The rearrangement joins TRBV14 to TRBJ1-1; D uncertain. The germline gives CDR1 SGHDN, CDR2 FVKESK. The length of the CDR3 is 12 residues. The germline V and J ends were trimmed by 3 bases and 11 bases, with 13 bases remaining between them. The CDR3 DNA reads TGTGCCAGCAGCCAGGATTCATTCGGGGCTTTCTTT. The encoded protein is CASSQDSFGAFF.

The rearrangement joins TRBV11-2 to TRBJ1-2; weak D call: TRBD1 (6 bases). The CDR3 totals 16 residues. Germline lookup yields CDR1 SGHAT and CDR2 FQNNGV. V lost 2 bases, J lost 0 bases, and 13 bases lay in between. The CDR3 loop reads CASSLIDRRANYGYTF. DNA for the CDR3: TGTGCCAGCAGCTTAATCGACAGGCGAGCTAACTATGGCTACACCTTC.

The J gene is TRBJ2-2, the V gene TRBV28, with a weak D call TRBD1 (6 bases). Germline V gene lookup returns CDR1 MDHEN and CDR2 SYDVKM. The CDR3 extends over 14 amino acids. Trimming left V 10 bases short and J 7 bases short, with 19 bases between. The CDR3 nucleotides read TGTGCCACCCGGGACACTCAGTTCGGCGGGGAGCTGTTTTTT. It specifies CATRDTQFGGELFF.

The chain couples TRBV28 to TRBJ1-1; a possible D gene is TRBD1 (5 bases). Trimming pared 6 bases from V and 5 bases from J, leaving 13 bases between. Per the germline V gene, CDR1 is MDHEN and CDR2 is SYDVKM. The CDR3 is made up of 13 amino acids. In DNA form, the CDR3 reads TGTGCCAGCAGCCTCAGGGATTGGACTGAAGCTTTCTTT. Protein: CASSLRDWTEAFF.

The chain combines TRBV2 with TRBJ2-7, with 8 positions matching TRBD2. From germline, CDR1 is SNHLY and CDR2 FYNNEI. Trimming at V came to 3 bases and at J to 4 bases, leaving 8 bases not matched to a gene. The CDR3 spans 15 residues. CDR3 sequence: CASSEPGGQGYEQYF. CDR3 nucleotide sequence: TGTGCCAGCAGTGAGCCGGGAGGGCAGGGGTACGAGCAGTACTTC.

This clone was detected only once. The rearrangement links TRBV10-3 to TRBJ2-3; D is undetermined. The V and J ends lost 0 bases and 0 bases respectively, with 7 bases between them. This CDR3 has 15 residues. Looked up from germline, CDR1 is ENHRY and CDR2 is SYGVKD. DNA for the CDR3: TGTGCCATCAGTGAGTCGGTAGTTAGCACAGATACGCAGTATTTT. This codes for CAISESVVSTDTQYF.

With regard to this clone: The sample carries other DNA sequences with the same CDR3. The chain couples TRBV5-1 to TRBJ2-5; TRBD1 agrees at 9 bases. V was clipped by 2 bases and J by 4 bases; unmatched bases: 6. CDR3 length: 15 amino acids. In germline, CDR1 is SGHRS, CDR2 YFSETQ. CDR3 region: CASSFPGQGGETQYF. DNA for the CDR3: TGCGCCAGCAGCTTTCCGGGACAGGGTGGAGAGACCCAGTACTTC.

This rearrangement joins TRBV19 to TRBJ2-1, with D possibly TRBD1 on 5 matching bases. Germline assignment: CDR1 LNHDA and CDR2 SQIVND (reference sequence). Trimming left V 6 bases short and J 2 bases short, with 14 bases between. CDR3 length equals 15 residues. The CDR3 nucleotides read TGTGCCAGTAGAGGTTGGGGCAGGACCTACAATGAGCAGTTCTTC. This codes for CASRGWGRTYNEQFF.

This clone occurred a few times. The chain recombines TRBV28 with TRBJ1-5, with 9 bases aligning to TRBD1. J lost 6 bases, V lost 4 bases, and 7 bases had no gene match. CDR1 MDHEN and CDR2 SYDVKM come from the germline V gene. CDR3 length: 15 amino acids. The CDR3: CASSSGQGTAQPQHF. CDR3 nucleotide sequence: TGTGCCAGCAGTTCCGGACAGGGGACGGCTCAGCCCCAGCATTTT. The full variable domain, rest sourced from reference TRBV28 and TRBJ1-5, is DVKVTQSSRYLVKRTGEKVFLECVQDMDHENMFWYRQDPGLGLRLIYFSYDVKMKEKGDIPEGYSVSREKKERFSLILESASTNQTSMYLCASSSGQGTAQPQHFGDGTRLSIL.